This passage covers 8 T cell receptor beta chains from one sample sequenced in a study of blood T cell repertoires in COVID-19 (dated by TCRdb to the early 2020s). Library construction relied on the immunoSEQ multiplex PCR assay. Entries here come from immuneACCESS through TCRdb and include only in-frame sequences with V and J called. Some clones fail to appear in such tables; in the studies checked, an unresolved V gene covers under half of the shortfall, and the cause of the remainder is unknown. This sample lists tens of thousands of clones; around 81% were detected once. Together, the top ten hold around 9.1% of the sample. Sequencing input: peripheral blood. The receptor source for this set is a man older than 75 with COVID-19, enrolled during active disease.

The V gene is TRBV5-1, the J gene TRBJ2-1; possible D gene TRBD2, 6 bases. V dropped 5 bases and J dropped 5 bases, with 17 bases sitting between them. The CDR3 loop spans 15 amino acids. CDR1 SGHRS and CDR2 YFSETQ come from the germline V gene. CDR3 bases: TGCGCCAGCAGAGAGAGCGGGTTTTCCCACAATGAGCAGTTCTTC. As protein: CASRESGFSHNEQFF.

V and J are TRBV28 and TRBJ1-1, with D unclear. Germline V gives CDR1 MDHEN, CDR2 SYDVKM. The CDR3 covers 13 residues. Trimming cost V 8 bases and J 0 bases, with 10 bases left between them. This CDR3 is CASARGMNTEAFF. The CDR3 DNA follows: TGTGCCAGCGCACGAGGCATGAACACTGAAGCTTTCTTT.

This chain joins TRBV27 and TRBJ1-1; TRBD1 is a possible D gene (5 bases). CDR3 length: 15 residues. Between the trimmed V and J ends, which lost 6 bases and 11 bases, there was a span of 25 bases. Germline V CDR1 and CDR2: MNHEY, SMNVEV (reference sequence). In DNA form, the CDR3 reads TGTGCCAGCAGCCATTGGTCGGGAGGGGCGGGGGAGGCTTTCTTT. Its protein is CASSHWSGGAGEAFF.

CDR3 residues: CASSLLGGGTDTQYF. For the CDR3, the DNA is TGCGCCAGCAGCCTACTTGGGGGGGGCACAGATACGCAGTATTTT. The V call is TRBV5-1, the J call TRBJ2-3; the match to TRBD2 covers 7 bases. There are 15 residues in the CDR3. Germline V gene lookup returns CDR1 SGHRS and CDR2 YFSETQ. With V trimmed by 4 bases and J by 1 base, 6 bases remained unmatched.

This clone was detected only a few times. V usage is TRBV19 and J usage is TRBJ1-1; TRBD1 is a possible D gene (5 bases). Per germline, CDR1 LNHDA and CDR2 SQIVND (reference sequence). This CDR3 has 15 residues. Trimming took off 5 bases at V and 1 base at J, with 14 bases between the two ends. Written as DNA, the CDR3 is TGTGCCAGTAGTCGCCGGGGGACCGGGAACACTGAAGCTTTCTTT. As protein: CASSRRGTGNTEAFF. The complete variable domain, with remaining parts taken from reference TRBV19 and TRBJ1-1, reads DGGITQSPKYLFRKEGQNVTLSCEQNLNHDAMYWYRQDPGQGLRLIYYSQIVNDFQKGDIAEGYSVSREKKESFPLTVTSAQKNPTAFYLCASSRRGTGNTEAFFGQGTRLTVV.

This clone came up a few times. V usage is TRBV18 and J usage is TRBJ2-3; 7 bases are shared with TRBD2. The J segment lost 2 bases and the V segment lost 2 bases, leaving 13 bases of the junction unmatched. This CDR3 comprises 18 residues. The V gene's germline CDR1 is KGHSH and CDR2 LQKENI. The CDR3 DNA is TGTGCCAGCTCACCATTGGCTAGCGGAGACACTTACACAGATACGCAGTATTTT. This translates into CASSPLASGDTYTDTQYF.

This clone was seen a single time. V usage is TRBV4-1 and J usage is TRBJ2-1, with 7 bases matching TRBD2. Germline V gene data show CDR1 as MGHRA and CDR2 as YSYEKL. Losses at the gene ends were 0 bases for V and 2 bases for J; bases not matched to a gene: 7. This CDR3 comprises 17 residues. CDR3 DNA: TGCGCCAGCAGCCAAGATTTAGACGGGAGGCCCTACAATGAGCAGTTCTTC. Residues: CASSQDLDGRPYNEQFF.

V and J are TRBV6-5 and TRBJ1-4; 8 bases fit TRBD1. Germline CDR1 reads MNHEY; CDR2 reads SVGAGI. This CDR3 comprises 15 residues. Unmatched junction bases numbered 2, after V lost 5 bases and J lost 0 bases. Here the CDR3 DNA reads TGTGCCAGCAGTCAACAGGGGGCAACTAATGAAAAACTGTTTTTT. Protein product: CASSQQGATNEKLFF.